A selection of T cell receptor beta chains follows, all from one sample in a study of OX40 agonist ivuxolimab in advanced cancers. The data were produced by immunoSEQ multiplex PCR, yet TCRdb's version contains in-frame clones alone and is incomplete. The sample has around 37,000 clones, roughly 80% seen once; the top ten hold about 18%. Specimen: CD4+ or CD8+ T cells sorted from blood, collected in a trial of the OX40 agonist ivuxolimab. Source of these receptors: an adult with an advanced solid tumor such as melanoma, head and neck, liver or kidney cancer. CDR3s include the opening cysteine and the closing phenylalanine or tryptophan. A D gene is named only where the DNA matches it firmly. Clone sizes are given selectively: once, few, many, or a class where the clone is expanded.

J gene,clone size,V gene,D gene,CDR3 protein,CDR3 DNA
TRBJ1-1,.,TRBV15,.,CATSSQGTEAFF,TGTGCCACCAGCAGTCAGGGGACTGAAGCTTTCTTT
TRBJ2-7,.,TRBV5-1,TRBD2,CASSLVASGGYEQYF,TGCGCCAGCAGCTTGGTGGCTAGCGGGGGTTACGAGCAGTACTTC
TRBJ2-2,.,TRBV7-3,.,CASSLTPLVDENTGELFF,TGTGCCAGCAGCTTAACGCCACTTGTGGACGAGAACACCGGGGAGCTGTTTTTT
TRBJ2-7,.,TRBV6-6,.,CASSYSSISYEQYF,TGTGCCAGCAGTTACTCATCTATTTCCTACGAGCAGTACTTC
TRBJ2-1,.,TRBV19,.,CASRDPRSSYNEQFF,TGTGCCAGCCGGGACCCTCGAAGCTCCTACAATGAGCAGTTCTTC
TRBJ1-6,.,TRBV7-8,.,CASSPGGVSPLHF,TGTGCCAGCAGCCCCGGGGGCGTATCACCCCTCCACTTT
TRBJ1-5,few,TRBV2,.,CASSILSNQPQHF,TGTGCCAGCAGTATACTTAGCAATCAGCCCCAGCATTTT
TRBJ1-4,.,TRBV2,.,CASSLTDTGASEKLFF,TGTGCCAGCAGTCTTACCGATACAGGAGCGAGTGAAAAACTGTTTTTT
TRBJ1-1,once,TRBV6-1,.,CASRRDTEAFF,TGTGCCAGCAGAAGGGACACTGAAGCTTTCTTT
TRBJ1-1,.,TRBV28,.,CASRTHGNTEAFF,TGTGCCAGCAGGACGCATGGGAACACTGAAGCCTTCTTT
TRBJ1-3,.,TRBV4-3,.,CASSQDERNTIYF,TGCGCCAGCAGCCAAGACGAAAGGAACACCATATATTTT
TRBJ1-1,.,TRBV7-2,.,CASSLGWGTEAFF,TGTGCCAGCAGCTTAGGGTGGGGAACTGAAGCTTTCTTT
TRBJ1-2,.,TRBV7-9,.,CASTIEANQGPGYTF,TGTGCCAGCACTATAGAGGCTAACCAGGGACCAGGCTACACCTTC
TRBJ2-7,.,TRBV1,.,CTSSHRQTGTEYEQYF,TGCACCAGCAGCCATAGACAGACCGGGACAGAATACGAGCAGTACTTC
TRBJ2-2,.,TRBV7-8,.,CASTLRRLVNTGELFF,TGTGCCAGCACCTTAAGGAGACTGGTGAACACCGGGGAGCTGTTTTTT
TRBJ2-7,few,TRBV19,TRBD2,CASSKGTSAAYEQYF,TGTGCCAGTAGTAAGGGGACTAGCGCAGCCTACGAGCAGTACTTC
TRBJ1-5,.,TRBV19,TRBD1,CASSITGGGNQPQHF,TGTGCCAGTAGTATAACAGGGGGGGGTAATCAGCCCCAGCATTTT
TRBJ2-2,.,TRBV7-3,.,CASSLNWTPNTGELFF,TGTGCCAGCAGCTTAAATTGGACTCCGAACACCGGGGAGCTGTTTTTT
TRBJ2-7,.,TRBV19,TRBD1,CASSTATGGHYEQYF,TGTGCCAGTAGTACGGCGACAGGGGGCCACTACGAGCAGTACTTC
TRBJ1-2,.,TRBV2,TRBD1,CASIIDRGNYGYTF,TGTGCCAGCATTATAGACAGGGGAAACTATGGCTACACCTTC
TRBJ1-3,few,TRBV9,TRBD1,CASSEPGGTGNTIYF,TGTGCCAGCAGTGAACCAGGGGGCACTGGAAACACCATATATTTT
TRBJ1-2,.,TRBV28,.,CASGQPYGYTF,TGTGCCAGCGGACAGCCCTATGGCTACACCTTC
TRBJ1-5,.,TRBV28,.,CASSFLWGNQPQHF,TGTGCCAGCAGTTTTTTGTGGGGCAATCAGCCCCAGCATTTT